Included here is one T cell receptor (beta chain) sequence, with context. Sequenced by immunoSEQ multiplex PCR; TCRdb stores in-frame clones only, minus some. This table holds about 120,000 clones, 78% found once. This CDR3 is 13 amino acids long. V was clipped by 5 bases and J by 4 bases, with 9 bases between them. In germline, CDR1 is SEHNR, CDR2 FQNEAQ (reference sequence). The sample comes from a study of radiotherapy plus CTLA-4 blockade in lung cancer. This TCR was recovered from a human donor with non-small cell lung cancer who had a partial response to radiotherapy plus ipilimumab. Sequenced here: peripheral blood, sampled from a patient treated with radiotherapy plus ipilimumab. J is TRBJ1-5 and V is TRBV7-9; D is perhaps TRBD1 (6 bases). CDR3 amino acids: CASSLQGNQPQHF. For the CDR3, the DNA is TGTGCCAGCAGCCTCCAGGGGAATCAGCCCCAGCATTTT.